Below, 7 T cell receptor beta chains from the same sample are listed, as sequenced in a study of T cell responses to AZD1222 COVID-19 vaccine. Data came from immunoSEQ multiplex PCR; TCRdb stores just in-frame clones and leaves some out. This table holds under 150,000 clones, roughly 90% found once. The input for sequencing was peripheral blood, taken 28 days after the second AZD1222 dose. The receptors originated from an adult who received the AZD1222 COVID-19 vaccine.

This clone was seen only once. This chain uses TRBV6-5 with TRBJ1-3, with D perhaps matching TRBD1 (5 bases). This CDR3 has 15 amino acids. Germline lookup yields CDR1 MNHEY and CDR2 SVGAGI. Deletions cut 0 bases from V and 4 bases from J, with 10 bases between. CDR3 sequence: CASSYSGGTGNTIYF. Written as DNA, the CDR3 is TGTGCCAGCAGTTACTCGGGGGGGACGGGAAACACCATATATTTT.

This clone came up once. J is TRBJ2-7 and V is TRBV6-1; D not certain. The ends were cut back, 2 bases at V and 2 bases at J, with 7 bases in the middle. This CDR3 has 13 amino acids. Germline V gene lookup returns CDR1 MNHNS and CDR2 SASEGT. The CDR3 DNA sequence: TGTGCCAGCAGTGAAACGGTTCCCTACGAGCAGTACGTC. It codes for CASSETVPYEQYV.

The V and J genes are TRBV30 and TRBJ2-6; tentative D call: TRBD2 (5 bases). Germline loops: CDR1 GTSNPN, CDR2 SVGIG (reference sequence). This CDR3 is 13 amino acids long. The CDR3 loop reads CGNGKAGANVLTF. CDR3 DNA sequence: TGTGGGAACGGGAAGGCTGGGGCCAACGTCCTGACTTTC.

The CDR3 protein is CASSQVGRGRSTEAFF. CDR3 coding DNA: TGTGCCAGCAGCCAAGTCGGGAGGGGGCGGAGCACTGAAGCTTTCTTT. The V and J genes are TRBV14 and TRBJ1-1; TRBD1 matches 7 bases. The CDR3 is made up of 16 amino acids. The germline V gene has CDR1 SGHDN and CDR2 FVKESK. V was pared by 1 base and J by 4 bases, with 9 bases of the junction left unmatched.

The rearrangement links TRBV27 to TRBJ2-7; D may be TRBD1 (5 bases). Per germline, CDR1 MNHEY and CDR2 SMNVEV (reference sequence). This CDR3 contains 13 residues. With 5 bases removed from V and 4 bases from J, the gap between germline ends came to 12 bases. CDR3 bases: TGTGCCAGCAGTCCGAGGACACTTTACGAGCAGTACGTC. This sequence encodes CASSPRTLYEQYV.

The rearrangement links TRBV4-1 to TRBJ1-4; TRBD1 might be the D (6 bases). The V and J ends lost 4 bases and 5 bases respectively, with 14 bases between them. The CDR3 contains 15 residues. Germline V CDR1 and CDR2: MGHRA, YSYEKL. CDR3 bases: TGCGCCAGCAGCCCTACGGCGGGGGCCAATGAAAAACTGTTTTTT. Translated, it gives CASSPTAGANEKLFF.

This clone was seen a handful of times. V usage is TRBV29-1 and J usage is TRBJ1-4; maybe TRBD1 (5 bases). Trimming removed 6 bases from V and 7 bases from J, with 21 bases in between. In germline, CDR1 is SQVTM, CDR2 ANQGSEA. The CDR3 is made up of 15 amino acids. The CDR3 DNA sequence: TGCAGCGTGGGCACAACCGGGACGTCGGGTGAAAAACTGTTTTTT. This codes for CSVGTTGTSGEKLFF.